The clone carrying this T cell receptor beta chain was detected only once. The target antigen is unknown. This sample is part of a study of shared clonotypes between healthy human individuals. Positively selected for CCR7, the CD45RO-negative cells used as naive CD8 cells excluded terminally differentiated effector memory CD45RA+ cells. Study observations and caveats: Compared with clonotypes that all four donors shared, non-shared clonotypes had lower generation probabilities. At large depth, rarefaction still showed sorted-subset sequencing to be incomplete. Blood was the sole source, and tissue repertoires probably differ.

Looked up from germline, CDR1 is MDHEN and CDR2 is SYDVKM. Trimming at V came to 5 bases and at J to 0 bases, leaving 6 bases not matched to a gene. The CDR3 consists of 16 residues. This table comes from immunoSEQ multiplex PCR, and its TCRdb copy is limited to in-frame clones, with some not included. Seen here are about 2 million clones, around 96% observed once, and the top ten hold roughly 1.2%. The chain recombines TRBV28 with TRBJ2-7, with 11 bases aligning to TRBD2. The TCR originated in a man aged 18 to 29 in good health. The source material was naive CD8+ T cells sorted from blood. CDR3 protein: CASSNPGTSGSYEQYF. The CDR3 DNA is TGTGCCAGCAGTAACCCCGGGACTAGCGGCTCCTACGAGCAGTACTTC.